This is a list of T cell receptor beta chains from one sample in a study of T cell responses to AZD1222 COVID-19 vaccine. Some clones are missing from TCRdb's copy, which holds only in-frame ones; the method was immunoSEQ multiplex PCR. The sample consists of 150,000 to 200,000 clones, around 92% of them appearing once. The sample consisted of peripheral blood, taken on day 0 of AZD1222 vaccination. The receptors come from an adult in good health. Both conserved end residues are trimmed from each CDR3. The order of the fields is J gene, V gene, CDR3 protein.

TRBJ2-3 | TRBV27 | ASSPLTLGTDTQY
TRBJ2-7 | TRBV4-2 | ASSQGGGEDYEQY
TRBJ2-7 | TRBV24-1 | ATKRTGAPHEQY
TRBJ2-3 | TRBV10-3 | AISESGSTDTQY
TRBJ1-5 | TRBV30 | AWSVAGWDQPQH
TRBJ1-2 | TRBV7-9 | ASNVGNYGYT
TRBJ2-2 | TRBV28 | ASSPLGGTGELF
TRBJ2-7 | TRBV7-2 | ASSLIGDRTYEQY
TRBJ2-7 | TRBV27 | ASNSMGLAGSHEQY
TRBJ2-5 | TRBV7-2 | ASSRRTPPETQY
TRBJ2-5 | TRBV6-1 | ASSEILSGQETQY
TRBJ1-1 | TRBV21-1 | ASSTSSTEAF
TRBJ1-1 | TRBV12-3/TRBV12-4 | ASTRDLNTEAF
TRBJ1-1 | TRBV4-1 | ASSRVSALRGGTEAF
TRBJ2-7 | TRBV5-1 | ASGPGPSYEQY
TRBJ1-1 | TRBV19 | ASSRGMNTEAF
TRBJ1-6 | TRBV2 | ASSEKGQENSPLH
TRBJ1-1 | TRBV2 | ASSGDSEAF
TRBJ2-1 | TRBV27 | ASSHQSGSEQF
TRBJ2-1 | TRBV5-1 | ASSSGPSGRASGNEQF
TRBJ1-1 | TRBV6-5 | ASSYGQSTEAF
TRBJ1-6 | TRBV7-3 | ASSLSGQPNSPLH
TRBJ2-7 | TRBV7-8 | ASSLGLGATYEQY
TRBJ1-1 | TRBV6-5 | ASSRGQINTEAF
TRBJ1-1 | TRBV25-1 | ASSEYGGQGSEAF
TRBJ1-2 | TRBV7-2 | ASSVGGTNYGYT
TRBJ2-2 | TRBV6-2/TRBV6-3 | ASSEGGYTGELF
TRBJ2-3 | TRBV18 | ASSHTSGSWADTQY
TRBJ2-7 | TRBV7-9 | ASTPIATYEQY
TRBJ1-1 | TRBV10-2 | ASSAEGGWTEAF
TRBJ2-1 | TRBV10-2 | ASSERGPVHEQF
TRBJ2-6 | TRBV19 | ASSIEGRGRSGANVLT
TRBJ1-5 | TRBV19 | ASSFLDGPGNQPQH
TRBJ2-1 | TRBV27 | ASSLSWGQGNEQF
TRBJ2-7 | TRBV7-2 | ASSLTGTSTYEQY